These 7 T cell receptor beta chains share one sample of origin, sequenced in a study of blood T cell repertoires in COVID-19. Libraries were prepared by immunoSEQ multiplex PCR; TCRdb keeps only in-frame clonotypes and omits some of them. The data show approximately 200,000 clones, with roughly 84% seen just once and 7% to 8.5% held by the top ten. Source material: PBMCs or T cells enriched from blood (not recorded which). These receptors came from a man aged 30 to 39 in a cohort exposed to, infected with or recovered from COVID-19 (not recorded which).

The rearrangement joins TRBV18 to TRBJ2-5, with D possibly being TRBD2 (5 bases). Trimming removed 2 bases from V and 2 bases from J, with 12 bases in between. The CDR3 is 15 residues long. The germline V gene encodes CDR1 KGHSH and CDR2 LQKENI. The CDR3 DNA sequence: TGTGCCAGCTCACCAGAGGGAGCCTTACAAGAGACCCAGTACTTC. It encodes CASSPEGALQETQYF. The full variable domain, rest sourced from reference TRBV18 and TRBJ2-5, is NAGVMQNPRHLVRRRGQEARLRCSPMKGHSHVYWYRQLPEEGLKFMVYLQKENIIDESGMPKERFSAEFPKEGPSILRIQQVVRGDSAAYFCASSPEGALQETQYFGPGTRLLVL.

The genes are TRBV6-1 and TRBJ2-3; TRBD2 matches at 10 bases. Germline lookup yields CDR1 MNHNS and CDR2 SASEGT. The CDR3 length is 16 residues. V trimming: 3 bases; J trimming: 4 bases; junction bases outside the gene matches: 7. CDR3 coding DNA: TGTGCCAGCAGTGACCTAGCGGGAGCTGCGGCAGATACGCAGTATTTT. Translation: CASSDLAGAAADTQYF.

The genes are TRBV27 and TRBJ2-7; 13 nucleotides agree with TRBD2. Germline CDR1 is MNHEY and CDR2 is SMNVEV (reference sequence). The trim removed 2 bases at V and 3 bases at J, leaving 7 bases unmatched. This CDR3 spans 17 amino acids. CDR3 nucleotide sequence: TGTGCCAGCAGTTTAACCCGGACTAGCGGGAGTTTCTACGAGCAGTACTTC. It is translated as CASSLTRTSGSFYEQYF.

This chain uses TRBV7-8 with TRBJ1-4; possibly TRBD1 for D (5 bases). The V gene lost 1 base and the J gene lost 0 bases, with 15 bases spanning the gap. The CDR3 has 18 residues. Germline loops: CDR1 SGHVS, CDR2 FQNEAQ. The CDR3 spells CASSLEAEKTATNEKLFF. In nucleotides, the CDR3 is TGTGCCAGCAGCTTAGAGGCGGAAAAGACAGCAACTAATGAAAAACTGTTTTTT.

The J gene is TRBJ1-2, the V gene TRBV14, with D unclear. CDR1 is SGHDN and CDR2 is FVKESK in the germline V gene. The V end lost 1 base, the J end lost 5 bases, and 14 bases lay between the germline ends. This CDR3 has 15 amino acids. CDR3 region: CASSQGTVRGYGYTF. The DNA of the CDR3 is TGTGCCAGCAGCCAAGGAACTGTTCGGGGATATGGCTACACCTTC.

The sample holds one count of this clone. The CDR3 sequence is CASSWLRGNTEAFF. The CDR3 bases are TGTGCCAGCAGCTGGCTGCGGGGGAACACTGAAGCTTTCTTT. The chain carries TRBV5-4 and TRBJ1-1; D is undetermined. From germline, CDR1 is SGHNT and CDR2 YYREEE (reference sequence). Trimming removed 3 bases from V and 1 base from J, with 10 bases in between. The CDR3 length is 14 residues.

Here the CDR3 reads CASSGALDNSPLHF. In DNA form, the CDR3 reads TGTGCCAGCAGTGGGGCTTTAGATAATTCACCCCTCCACTTT. V and J are TRBV28 and TRBJ1-6; maybe TRBD1 (5 bases). CDR1 and CDR2 (germline): MDHEN, SYDVKM. Trimming pared 5 bases from V and 5 bases from J, leaving 10 bases between. The CDR3 length is 14 residues.